A single sample gave rise to the 5 T cell receptor beta chains below, sequenced in a study of blood T cell repertoires in COVID-19. Only in-frame clones appear in the TCRdb table, and some are missing; sequencing was by immunoSEQ multiplex PCR. The repertoire consists of approximately 200,000 clones, with over 75% occurring once and the leading ten covering roughly 9.7%. Sample: peripheral blood. All receptors come from a human donor with active or convalescent COVID-19. The donor label of this sample is uncertain.

Concerning this clone itself: One base separates it from a far larger clone, so it is likely a read error. This chain connects TRBV7-9 to TRBJ1-1; tentatively, D is TRBD1 (6 bases). CDR1 and CDR2 from the germline V gene are SEHNR and FQNEAQ (reference sequence). The CDR3 extends over 14 amino acids. V was cut by 3 bases and J by 0 bases, with 8 bases left in between. CDR3 residues: CASSLPGVNTEAFF. The CDR3, as DNA: TGTGCCAGCAGCTTGCCAGGGGTGAACACTGAAGCTTTCTTT.

The V call is TRBV9, the J call TRBJ2-7, with TRBD1 identical over 7 bases. V lost 5 bases and J lost 6; bases outside the gene matches: 11. Germline CDR1 SGDLS, CDR2 YYNGEE. The CDR3 covers 14 residues. This CDR3 reads CASSGGWDSGEQYF. Written as DNA, the CDR3 is TGTGCCAGCAGTGGAGGATGGGACAGCGGCGAGCAGTACTTC.

This clone has a handful of counts. The chain couples TRBV4-1 to TRBJ1-5, with D tentatively TRBD1 (5 bases). CDR3 length: 15 amino acids. Per germline, CDR1 MGHRA and CDR2 YSYEKL. The V gene lost 3 bases and the J gene lost 2 bases, with 11 bases spanning the gap. DNA of the CDR3: TGCGCCAGCAGCCATGCCGGGGGAGGCAATCAGCCCCAGCATTTT. Protein product: CASSHAGGGNQPQHF.

CDR3 in amino acids: CASTAAQGPDTQYF. The DNA of the CDR3 is TGTGCCAGCACCGCGGCACAGGGCCCAGATACGCAGTATTTT. The chain is built from TRBV2 and TRBJ2-3; the D gene is possibly TRBD1 (6 bases). Germline V lookup: CDR1 SNHLY, CDR2 FYNNEI. The CDR3 loop spans 14 amino acids. V dropped 7 bases and J dropped 4 bases, with 15 bases sitting between them. Together with reference TRBV2 and TRBJ2-3, the CDR3 gives the full variable domain: EPEVTQTPSHQVTQMGQEVILRCVPISNHLYFYWYRQILGQKVEFLVSFYNNEISEKSEIFDDQFSVERPDGSNFTLKIRSTKLEDSAMYFCASTAAQGPDTQYFGPGTRLTVL.

This chain joins TRBV7-8 and TRBJ2-3, with D possibly TRBD1 on 6 matching bases. V was pared by 7 bases and J by 2 bases, with 13 bases between. From germline, CDR1 is SGHVS and CDR2 FQNEAQ. This CDR3 has 14 amino acids. As DNA, the CDR3 is TGTGCCAGCAACCAAGGGGGTAACACAGATACGCAGTATTTT. Its protein is CASNQGGNTDTQYF.